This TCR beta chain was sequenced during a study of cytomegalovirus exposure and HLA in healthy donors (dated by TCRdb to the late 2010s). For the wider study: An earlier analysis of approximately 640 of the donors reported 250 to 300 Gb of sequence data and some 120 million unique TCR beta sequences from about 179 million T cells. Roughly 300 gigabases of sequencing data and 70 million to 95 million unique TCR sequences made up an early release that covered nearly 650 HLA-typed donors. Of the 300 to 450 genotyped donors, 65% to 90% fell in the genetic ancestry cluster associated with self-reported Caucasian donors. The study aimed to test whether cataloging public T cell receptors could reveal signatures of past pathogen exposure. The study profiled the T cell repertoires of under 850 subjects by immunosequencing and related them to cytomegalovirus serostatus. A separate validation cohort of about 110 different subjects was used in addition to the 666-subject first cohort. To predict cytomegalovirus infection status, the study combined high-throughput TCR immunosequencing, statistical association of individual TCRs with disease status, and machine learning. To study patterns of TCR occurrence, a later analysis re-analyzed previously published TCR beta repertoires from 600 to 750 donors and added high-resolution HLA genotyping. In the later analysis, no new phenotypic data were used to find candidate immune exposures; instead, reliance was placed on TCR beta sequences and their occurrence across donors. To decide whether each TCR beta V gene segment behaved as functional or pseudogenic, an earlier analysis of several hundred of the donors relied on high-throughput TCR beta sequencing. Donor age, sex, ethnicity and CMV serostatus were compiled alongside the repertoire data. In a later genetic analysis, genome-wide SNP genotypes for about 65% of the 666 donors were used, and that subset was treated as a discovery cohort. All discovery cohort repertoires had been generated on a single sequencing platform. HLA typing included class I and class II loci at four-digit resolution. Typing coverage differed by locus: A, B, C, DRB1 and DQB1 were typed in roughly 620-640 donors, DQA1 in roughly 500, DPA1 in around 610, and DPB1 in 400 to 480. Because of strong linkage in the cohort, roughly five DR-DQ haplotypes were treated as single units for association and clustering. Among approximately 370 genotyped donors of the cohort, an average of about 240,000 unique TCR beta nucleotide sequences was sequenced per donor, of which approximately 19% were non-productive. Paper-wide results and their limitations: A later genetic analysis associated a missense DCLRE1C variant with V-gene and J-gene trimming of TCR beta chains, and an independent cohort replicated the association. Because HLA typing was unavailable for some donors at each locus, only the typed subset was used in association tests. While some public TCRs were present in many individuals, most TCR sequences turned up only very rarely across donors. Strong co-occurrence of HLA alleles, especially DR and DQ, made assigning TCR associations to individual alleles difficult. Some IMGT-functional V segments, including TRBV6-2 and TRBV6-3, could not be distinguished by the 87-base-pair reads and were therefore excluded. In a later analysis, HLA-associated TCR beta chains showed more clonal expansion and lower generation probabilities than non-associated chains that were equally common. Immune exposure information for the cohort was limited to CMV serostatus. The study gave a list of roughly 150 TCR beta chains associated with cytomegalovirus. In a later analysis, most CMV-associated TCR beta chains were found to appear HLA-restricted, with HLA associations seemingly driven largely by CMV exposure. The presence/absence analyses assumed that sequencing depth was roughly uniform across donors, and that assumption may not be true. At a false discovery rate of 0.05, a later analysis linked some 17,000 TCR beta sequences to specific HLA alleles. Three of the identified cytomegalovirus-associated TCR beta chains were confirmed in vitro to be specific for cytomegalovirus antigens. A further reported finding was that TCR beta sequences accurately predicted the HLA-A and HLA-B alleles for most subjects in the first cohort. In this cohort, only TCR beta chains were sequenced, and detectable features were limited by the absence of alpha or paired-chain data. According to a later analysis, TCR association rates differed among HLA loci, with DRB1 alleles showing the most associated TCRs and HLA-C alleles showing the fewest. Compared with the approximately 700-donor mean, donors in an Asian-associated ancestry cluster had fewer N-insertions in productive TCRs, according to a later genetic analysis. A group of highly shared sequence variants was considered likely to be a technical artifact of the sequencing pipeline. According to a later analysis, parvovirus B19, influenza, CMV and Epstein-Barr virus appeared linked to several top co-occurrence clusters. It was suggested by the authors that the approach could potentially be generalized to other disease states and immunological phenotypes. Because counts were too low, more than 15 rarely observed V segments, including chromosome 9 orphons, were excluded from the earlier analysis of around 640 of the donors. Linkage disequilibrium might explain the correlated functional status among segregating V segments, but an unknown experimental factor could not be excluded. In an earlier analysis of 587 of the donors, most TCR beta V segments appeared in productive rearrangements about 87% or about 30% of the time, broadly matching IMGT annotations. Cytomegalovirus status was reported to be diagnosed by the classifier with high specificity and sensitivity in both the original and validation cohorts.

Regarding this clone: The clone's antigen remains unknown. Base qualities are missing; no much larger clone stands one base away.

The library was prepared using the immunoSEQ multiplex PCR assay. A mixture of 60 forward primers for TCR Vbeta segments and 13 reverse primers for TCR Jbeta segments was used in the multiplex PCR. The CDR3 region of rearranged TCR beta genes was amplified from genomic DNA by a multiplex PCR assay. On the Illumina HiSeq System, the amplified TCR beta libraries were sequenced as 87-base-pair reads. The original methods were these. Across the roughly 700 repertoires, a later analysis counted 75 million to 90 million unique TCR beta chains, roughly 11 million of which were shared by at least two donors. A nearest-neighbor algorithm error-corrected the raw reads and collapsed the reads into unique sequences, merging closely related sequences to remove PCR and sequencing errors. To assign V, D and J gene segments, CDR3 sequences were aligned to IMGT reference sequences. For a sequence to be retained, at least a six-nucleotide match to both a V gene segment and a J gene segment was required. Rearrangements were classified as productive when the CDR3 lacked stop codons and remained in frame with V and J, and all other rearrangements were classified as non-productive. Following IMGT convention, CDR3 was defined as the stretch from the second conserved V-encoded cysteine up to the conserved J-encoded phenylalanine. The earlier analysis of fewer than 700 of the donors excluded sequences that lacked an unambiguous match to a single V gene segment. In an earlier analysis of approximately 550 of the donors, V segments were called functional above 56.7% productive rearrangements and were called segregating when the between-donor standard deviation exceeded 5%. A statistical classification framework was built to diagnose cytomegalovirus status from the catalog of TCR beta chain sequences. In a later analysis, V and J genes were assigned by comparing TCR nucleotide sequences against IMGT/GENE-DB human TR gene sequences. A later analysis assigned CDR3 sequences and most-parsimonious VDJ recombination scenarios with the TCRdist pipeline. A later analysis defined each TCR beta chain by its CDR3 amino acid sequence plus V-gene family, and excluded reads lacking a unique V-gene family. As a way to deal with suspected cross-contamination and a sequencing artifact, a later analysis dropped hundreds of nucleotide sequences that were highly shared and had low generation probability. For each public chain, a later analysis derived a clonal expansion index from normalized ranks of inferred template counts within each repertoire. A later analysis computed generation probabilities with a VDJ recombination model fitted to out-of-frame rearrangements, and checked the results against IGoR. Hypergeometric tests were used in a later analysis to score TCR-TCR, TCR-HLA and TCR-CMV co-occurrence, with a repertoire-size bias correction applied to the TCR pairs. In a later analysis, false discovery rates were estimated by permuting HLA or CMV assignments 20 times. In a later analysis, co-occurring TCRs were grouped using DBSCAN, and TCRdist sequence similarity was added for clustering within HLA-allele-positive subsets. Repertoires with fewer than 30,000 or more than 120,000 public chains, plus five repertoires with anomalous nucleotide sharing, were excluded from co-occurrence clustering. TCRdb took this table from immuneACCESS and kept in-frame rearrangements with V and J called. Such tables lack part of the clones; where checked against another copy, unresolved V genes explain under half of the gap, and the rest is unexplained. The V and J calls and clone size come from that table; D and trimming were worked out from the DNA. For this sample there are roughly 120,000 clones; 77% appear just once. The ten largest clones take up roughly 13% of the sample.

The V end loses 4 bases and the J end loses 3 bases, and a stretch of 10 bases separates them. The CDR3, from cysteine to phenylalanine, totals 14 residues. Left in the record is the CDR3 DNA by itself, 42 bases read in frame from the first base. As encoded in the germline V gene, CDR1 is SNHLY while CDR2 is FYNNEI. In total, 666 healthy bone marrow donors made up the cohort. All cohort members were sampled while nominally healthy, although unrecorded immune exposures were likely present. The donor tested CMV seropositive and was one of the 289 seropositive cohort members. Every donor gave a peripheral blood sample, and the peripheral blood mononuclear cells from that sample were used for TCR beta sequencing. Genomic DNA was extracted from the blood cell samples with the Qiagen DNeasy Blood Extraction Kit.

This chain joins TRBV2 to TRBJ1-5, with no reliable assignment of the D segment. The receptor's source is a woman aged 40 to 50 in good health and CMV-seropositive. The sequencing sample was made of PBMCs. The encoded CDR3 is CASSVDFNNQPQHF. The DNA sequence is TGTGCCAGCAGTGTGGACTTTAACAATCAGCCCCAGCATTTT.